This TCR beta chain was profiled in a study of blood T cell repertoires in COVID-19. Whole-study context: From the United States, Italy and Spain came samples of acute and convalescent COVID-19.

In the authors' workflow: It was from reference gene primer amplification that nucleated cell counts were estimated. Sequencing used immunoSEQ multiplex PCR; TCRdb keeps in-frame clones, though not all of them. The DNA gave D and trimming, while V, J and clone size come from that table. The table includes some 220,000 clones, approximately 84% detected once. Germline CDR1 reads SGDLS; CDR2 reads YYNGEE. V dropped 1 base and J dropped 5 bases, with 9 bases sitting between them. The CDR3 sequence is 13 residues long. The chain is built from TRBV9 and TRBJ2-5; the D gene is possibly TRBD1 (5 bases). Sequencing was performed on peripheral blood. This TCR was sampled from a woman in her twenties or thirties who had recovered from COVID-19. CDR3 bases: TGTGCCAGCAGCGTATCGTCAGGGGAGACCCAGTACTTC. Amino acid sequence: CASSVSSGETQYF.